These T cell receptor beta chains were read from a single sample in a study of early T cells in non-severe SARS-CoV-2 infection. A single record per CDR3 protein comes from TCRdb applying MiXCR to the 5' RACE reads. This table holds tens of thousands of distinct CDR3 sequences, roughly 7.1% found once. Sequencing input: whole blood. The receptors shown here come from an adult who was a healthcare worker with PCR-confirmed SARS-CoV-2 infection or an uninfected control (not recorded which). Each CDR3 is given with its conserved first and last residue. Fields, in order: CDR3 protein, V gene, J gene, CDR3 length.

CASSRGPEKLFF	TRBV6-6	TRBJ1-4	12
CASSIWDLSSGANVLTF	TRBV12-3/TRBV12-4	TRBJ2-6	17
CASSYGTGYTEAFF	TRBV6-2/TRBV6-3	TRBJ1-1	14
CSARDQNYRGETQYF	TRBV20-1	TRBJ2-5	15
CASSLQGDQPQHF	TRBV7-6	TRBJ1-5	13
CASSSRQGYTEAFF	TRBV5-5	TRBJ1-1	14
CASSQSDQPQHF	TRBV4-1	TRBJ1-5	12
CAWSHRLKDGYTF	TRBV30	TRBJ1-2	13
CSAPSGSNTEAFF	TRBV20-1	TRBJ1-1	13
CASSFGQGNTIYF	TRBV12-3/TRBV12-4	TRBJ1-3	13
CSALGGVYSYNEQFF	TRBV20-1	TRBJ2-1	15
CASSLTNYEQYF	TRBV5-1	TRBJ2-7	12
CASSLAYRGNPYEQYF	TRBV11-2	TRBJ2-7	16
CASSFDSRGYNEQFF	TRBV5-1	TRBJ2-1	15
CSVEARTGGMWKAFF	TRBV29-1	TRBJ1-1	15
CASSQPTGWDTEAFF	TRBV14	TRBJ1-1	15
CASRDRTGRPSSYNSPLHF	TRBV9	TRBJ1-6	19
CATSRVRDFNSNQPQHF	TRBV15	TRBJ1-5	17
CASSLGLVYEQYF	TRBV5-1	TRBJ2-7	13
CSASGRGRYEQYF	TRBV20-1	TRBJ2-7	13
CASSPGQRDYGYTF	TRBV7-6	TRBJ1-2	14
CASSVVPDTEAFF	TRBV9	TRBJ1-1	13
CASRDRVTDTQYF	TRBV19	TRBJ2-3	13
CASPRDSITDTQYF	TRBV18	TRBJ2-3	14
CSASLPDEKLFF	TRBV20-1	TRBJ1-4	12
CAISEPAWGGGDTQYF	TRBV10-3	TRBJ2-3	16
CATSRDGGSYNEQFF	TRBV15	TRBJ2-1	15
CSASDRGRGANVLTF	TRBV20-1	TRBJ2-6	15
CASSKYDNYGYTF	TRBV6-1	TRBJ1-2	13
CASSPLLGDRQPQHF	TRBV27	TRBJ1-5	15
CSVAGGGQPLYNEQFF	TRBV29-1	TRBJ2-1	16
CASSLIPGQVYNEQFF	TRBV10-2	TRBJ2-1	16